This paragraph reports one TCR beta chain. Per germline, CDR1 SGHRS and CDR2 YFSETQ. This CDR3 comprises 15 residues. V lost 4 bases to trimming and J lost 0 bases, with 11 bases between them. The entry originates in a study of blood T cell repertoires in COVID-19. As originally analysed: Reference gene primers were amplified, and this amplification served to estimate nucleated cell counts. Sequencing used immunoSEQ multiplex PCR; TCRdb keeps in-frame clones, though not all of them. V, J and clone size are taken as reported in that table, and D and trimming were inferred from the DNA itself. Here the sample spans over 130,000 clones, 80% to 90% being singletons.

V and J are TRBV5-1 and TRBJ1-5; tentative D call: TRBD1 (6 bases). This clonotype was sampled from a woman in her 50s with acute COVID-19. The specimen was PBMCs or T cells enriched from blood (not recorded which). The CDR3 region is CASSEQGHSNQPQHF. The CDR3 coding sequence is TGCGCCAGCAGCGAACAGGGACATAGCAATCAGCCCCAGCATTTT.